Presented here are 4 T cell receptor beta chains from one specimen sequenced in a study of CD8 T cells in ankylosing spondylitis. MiXCR, applied by TCRdb to the 5' RACE reads, yields one record per CDR3 protein. The sample includes around 490,000 distinct CDR3 sequences, about 5% of them seen just once. Study-level points and caveats: Seemingly distinctive of ankylosing spondylitis blood was a TCR beta motif formed by eight highly homologous variants.

The antigens of these receptors remain unknown. Sequencing input: blood, either unsorted or a sorted T cell fraction (not recorded which). The receptors stem from a male donor with ankylosing spondylitis.

This clonotype was seen many times. V usage is TRBV29-1 and J usage is TRBJ2-3, with 10 nucleotides matching TRBD2. J was trimmed by 6 bases and V by 6 bases; bases with no gene match: 12. Per germline, CDR1 SQVTM and CDR2 ANQGSEA. The length of the CDR3 is 15 residues. In nucleotides, the CDR3 is TGCAGCGTGACGATACCGGGACTAGCGACGGATACGCAGTATTTT. It specifies CSVTIPGLATDTQYF.

This clonotype was recorded at least ten times. The V gene is TRBV15, the J gene TRBJ2-3; D is tentatively TRBD1 or TRBD2 (6 bases each). V was trimmed by 1 base and J by 2 bases, leaving 7 bases between them. The length of the CDR3 is 14 residues. The germline V gene has CDR1 LNHNV and CDR2 YYDKDF (reference sequence). This chain's CDR3 is CATSRAGATDTQYF. CDR3 coding DNA: TGTGCCACCAGCAGAGCGGGGGCCACAGATACGCAGTATTTT.

There are many counts of this clonotype. This chain connects TRBV4-3 to TRBJ2-7, with D perhaps TRBD2 (7 bases). The V end was cut by 5 bases, the J end by 5 bases, with 22 bases between. The V gene's germline CDR1 is LGHNA and CDR2 YSLEER. The CDR3 is made up of 16 amino acids. CDR3 DNA sequence: TGCGCCAGCAGCAAAGGGTTTGGCGGGGGCCCTGACGAGCAGTACTTC. Translated: CASSKGFGGGPDEQYF.

This clonotype was observed at least ten times. The gene calls are TRBV12-3 or TRBV12-4 and TRBJ1-5; a weak D match, TRBD1 (5 bases). V lost 4 bases to trimming and J lost 5 bases, with 9 bases between them. This CDR3 comprises 13 residues. The CDR3 coding sequence is TGTGCCAGCAGTTCAGCAGGGTATCAGCCCCAGCATTTT. The encoded protein is CASSSAGYQPQHF.